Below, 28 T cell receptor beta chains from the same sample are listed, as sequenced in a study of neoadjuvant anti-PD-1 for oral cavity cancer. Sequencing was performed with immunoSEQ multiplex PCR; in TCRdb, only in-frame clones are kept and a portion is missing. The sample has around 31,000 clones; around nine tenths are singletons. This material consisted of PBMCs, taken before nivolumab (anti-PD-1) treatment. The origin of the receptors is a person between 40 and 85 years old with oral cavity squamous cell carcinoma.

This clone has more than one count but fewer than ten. CDR3 DNA sequence: TGTGCCAGCAGTCCAGGGGGAAATCTAGCCATCAGCAACCAGCATTTT. It specifies CASSPGGNLAISNQHF. V gene TRBV6-6 combines with J gene TRBJ1-5, with TRBD1 matching 7 bases. Losses at the gene ends were 5 bases for V and 12 bases for J; bases not matched to a gene: 19. This CDR3 is built from 16 residues. Germline V lookup: CDR1 MNHNY, CDR2 SVGAGI (reference sequence).

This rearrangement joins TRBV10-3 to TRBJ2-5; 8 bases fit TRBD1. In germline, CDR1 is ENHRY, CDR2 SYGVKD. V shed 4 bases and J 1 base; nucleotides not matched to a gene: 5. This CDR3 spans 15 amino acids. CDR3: CAISATGEFQETQYF. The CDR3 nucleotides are TGTGCCATCAGTGCGACAGGGGAGTTCCAAGAGACCCAGTACTTC.

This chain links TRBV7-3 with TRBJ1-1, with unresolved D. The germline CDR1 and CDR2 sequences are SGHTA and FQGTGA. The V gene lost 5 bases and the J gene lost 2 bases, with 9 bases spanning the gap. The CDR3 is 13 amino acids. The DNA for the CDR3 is TGTGCCAGCAGCCTCGATCGAAACACTGAAGCTTTCTTT. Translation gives CASSLDRNTEAFF.

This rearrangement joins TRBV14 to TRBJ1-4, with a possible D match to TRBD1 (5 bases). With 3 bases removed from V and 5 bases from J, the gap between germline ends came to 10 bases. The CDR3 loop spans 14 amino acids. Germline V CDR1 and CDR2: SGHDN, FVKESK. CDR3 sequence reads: CASSHGTVNEKLFF. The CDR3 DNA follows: TGTGCCAGCAGCCATGGGACGGTGAATGAAAAACTGTTTTTT.

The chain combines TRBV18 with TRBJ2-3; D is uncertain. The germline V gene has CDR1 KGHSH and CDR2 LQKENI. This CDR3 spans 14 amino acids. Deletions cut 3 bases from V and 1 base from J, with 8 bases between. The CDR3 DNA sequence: TGTGCCAGCTCACCGCTACCGCGCACAGATACGCAGTATTTT. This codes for CASSPLPRTDTQYF.

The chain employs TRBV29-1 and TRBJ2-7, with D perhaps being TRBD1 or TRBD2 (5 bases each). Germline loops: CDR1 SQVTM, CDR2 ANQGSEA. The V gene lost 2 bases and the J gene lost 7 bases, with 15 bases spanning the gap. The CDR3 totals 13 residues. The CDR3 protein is CSVESASGGEQYF. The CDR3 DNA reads TGCAGCGTTGAATCGGCTAGTGGGGGTGAGCAGTACTTC.

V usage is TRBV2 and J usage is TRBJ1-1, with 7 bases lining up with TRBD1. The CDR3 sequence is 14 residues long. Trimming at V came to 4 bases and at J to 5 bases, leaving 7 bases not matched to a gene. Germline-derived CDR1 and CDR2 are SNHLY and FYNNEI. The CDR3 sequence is CASSATGWVTEAFF. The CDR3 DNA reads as TGTGCCAGCAGTGCGACAGGGTGGGTAACTGAAGCTTTCTTT.

Here the CDR3 DNA reads TGCGCCAGCAGCCAAGAGTACAGGGGAGGTGCTAATGAAAAACTGTTTTTT. Amino acids: CASSQEYRGGANEKLFF. V gene TRBV4-3 combines with J gene TRBJ1-4, with 7 bases matching TRBD1. The germline V gene encodes CDR1 LGHNA and CDR2 YSLEER. The CDR3 totals 17 residues. V dropped 0 bases and J dropped 3; count of bases not matched to a gene: 7.

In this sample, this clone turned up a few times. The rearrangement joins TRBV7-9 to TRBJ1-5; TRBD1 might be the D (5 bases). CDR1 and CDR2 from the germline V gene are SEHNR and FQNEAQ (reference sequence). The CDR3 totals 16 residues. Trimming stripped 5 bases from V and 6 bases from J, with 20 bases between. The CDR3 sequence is CASSHRGEGSAQPQHF. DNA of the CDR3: TGTGCCAGCAGCCACCGGGGAGAGGGGTCGGCTCAGCCCCAGCATTTT. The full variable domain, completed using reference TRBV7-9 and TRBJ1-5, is DTGVSQNPRHKITKRGQNVTFRCDPISEHNRLYWYRQTLGQGPEFLTYFQNEAQLEKSRLLSDRFSAERPKGSFSTLEIQRTEQGDSAMYLCASSHRGEGSAQPQHFGDGTRLSIL.

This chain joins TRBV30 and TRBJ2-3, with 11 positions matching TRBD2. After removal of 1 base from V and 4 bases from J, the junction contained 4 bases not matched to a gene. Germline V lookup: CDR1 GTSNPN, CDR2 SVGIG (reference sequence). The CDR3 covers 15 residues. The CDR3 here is CAWSGGTSGPDTQYF. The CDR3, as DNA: TGTGCCTGGAGTGGCGGGACTAGCGGCCCAGATACGCAGTATTTT. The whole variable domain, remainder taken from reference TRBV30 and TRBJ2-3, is SQTIHQWPATLVQPVGSPLSLECTVEGTSNPNLYWYRQAAGRGLQLLFYSVGIGQISSEVPQNLSASRPQDRQFILSSKKLLLSDSGFYLCAWSGGTSGPDTQYFGPGTRLTVL.

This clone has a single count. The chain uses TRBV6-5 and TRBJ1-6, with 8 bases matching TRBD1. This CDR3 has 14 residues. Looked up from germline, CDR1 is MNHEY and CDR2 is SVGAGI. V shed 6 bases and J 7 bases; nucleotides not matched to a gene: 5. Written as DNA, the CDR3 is TGTGCCAGCAGCCCCGGGACAGGCAATTCACCCCTCCACTTT. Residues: CASSPGTGNSPLHF.

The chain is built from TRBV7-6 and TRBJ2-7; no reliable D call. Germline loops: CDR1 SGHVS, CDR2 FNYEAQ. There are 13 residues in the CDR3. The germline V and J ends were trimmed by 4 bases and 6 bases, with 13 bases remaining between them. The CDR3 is CASSSINTLEQYF. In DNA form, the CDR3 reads TGTGCCAGCAGCTCAATCAATACTCTCGAGCAGTACTTC.

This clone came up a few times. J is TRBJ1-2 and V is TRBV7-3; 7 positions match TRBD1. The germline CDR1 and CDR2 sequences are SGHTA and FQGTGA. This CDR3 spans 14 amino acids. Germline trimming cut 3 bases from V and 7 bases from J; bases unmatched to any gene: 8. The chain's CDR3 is CASSFGPDRAGYTF. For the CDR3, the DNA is TGTGCCAGCAGCTTCGGCCCCGACAGGGCTGGCTACACCTTC.

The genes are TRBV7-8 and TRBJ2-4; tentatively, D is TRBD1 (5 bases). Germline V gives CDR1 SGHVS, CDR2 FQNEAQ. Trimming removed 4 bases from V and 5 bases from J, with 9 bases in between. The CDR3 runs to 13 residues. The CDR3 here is CASSSGLENIQYF. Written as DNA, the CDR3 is TGTGCCAGCAGCTCAGGGCTCGAAAACATTCAGTACTTC.

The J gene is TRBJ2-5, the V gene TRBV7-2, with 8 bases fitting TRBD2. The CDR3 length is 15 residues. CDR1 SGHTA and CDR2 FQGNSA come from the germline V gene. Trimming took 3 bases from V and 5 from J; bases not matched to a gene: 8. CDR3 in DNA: TGTGCCAGCAGCTTTAGTAGCGGGGCGTTCGAGACCCAGTACTTC. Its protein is CASSFSSGAFETQYF.

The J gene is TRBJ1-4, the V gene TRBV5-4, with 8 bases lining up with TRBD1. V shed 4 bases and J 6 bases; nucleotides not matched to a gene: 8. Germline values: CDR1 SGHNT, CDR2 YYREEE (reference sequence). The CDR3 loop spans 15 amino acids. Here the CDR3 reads CASSAQTGEDEKLFF. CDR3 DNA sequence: TGTGCCAGCAGCGCCCAGACAGGGGAAGATGAAAAACTGTTTTTT.

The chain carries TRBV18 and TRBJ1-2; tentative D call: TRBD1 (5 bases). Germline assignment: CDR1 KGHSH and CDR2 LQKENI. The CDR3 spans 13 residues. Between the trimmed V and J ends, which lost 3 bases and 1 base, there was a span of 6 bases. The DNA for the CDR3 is TGTGCCAGCTCACCCGACAGTAACTATGGCTACACCTTC. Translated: CASSPDSNYGYTF.

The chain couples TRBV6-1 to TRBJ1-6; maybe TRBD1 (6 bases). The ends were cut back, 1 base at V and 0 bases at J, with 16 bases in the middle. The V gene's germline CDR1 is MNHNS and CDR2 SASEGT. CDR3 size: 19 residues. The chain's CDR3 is CASSEVAGESSSYNSPLHF. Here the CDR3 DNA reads TGTGCCAGCAGTGAAGTGGCAGGGGAGTCCAGCTCCTATAATTCACCCCTCCACTTT.

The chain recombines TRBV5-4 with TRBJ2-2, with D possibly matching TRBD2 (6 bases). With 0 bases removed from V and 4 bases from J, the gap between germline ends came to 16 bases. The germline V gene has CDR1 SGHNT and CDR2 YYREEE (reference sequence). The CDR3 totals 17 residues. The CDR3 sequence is CASSLGPVRRGTGELFF. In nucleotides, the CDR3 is TGTGCCAGCAGCTTGGGCCCCGTAAGGAGGGGCACCGGGGAGCTGTTTTTT.

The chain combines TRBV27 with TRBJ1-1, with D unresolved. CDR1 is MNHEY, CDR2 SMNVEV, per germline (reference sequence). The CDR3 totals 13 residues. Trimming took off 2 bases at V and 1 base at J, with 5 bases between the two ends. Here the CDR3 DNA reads TGTGCCAGCAGTTTAACTTCGAACACTGAAGCTTTCTTT. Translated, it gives CASSLTSNTEAFF.

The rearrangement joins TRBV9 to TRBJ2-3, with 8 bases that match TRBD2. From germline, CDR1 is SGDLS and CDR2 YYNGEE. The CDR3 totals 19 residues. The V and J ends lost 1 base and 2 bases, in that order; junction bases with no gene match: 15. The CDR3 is CASSVYLNMGTSLTDTQYF. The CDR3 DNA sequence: TGTGCCAGCAGCGTATACCTCAATATGGGGACTAGTCTCACAGATACGCAGTATTTT.

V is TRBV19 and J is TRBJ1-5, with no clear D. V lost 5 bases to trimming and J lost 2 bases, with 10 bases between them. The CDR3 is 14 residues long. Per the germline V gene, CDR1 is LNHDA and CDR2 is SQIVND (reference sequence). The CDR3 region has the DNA TGTGCCAGTAGTGCCGCGTCCCGCAATCAGCCCCAGCATTTT. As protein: CASSAASRNQPQHF.

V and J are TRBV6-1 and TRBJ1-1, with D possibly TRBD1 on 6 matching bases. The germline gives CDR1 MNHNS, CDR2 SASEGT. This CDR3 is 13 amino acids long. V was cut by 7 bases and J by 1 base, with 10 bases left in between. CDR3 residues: CASTSRGNTEAFF. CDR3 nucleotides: TGTGCCAGCACGTCCAGGGGGAACACTGAAGCTTTCTTT.

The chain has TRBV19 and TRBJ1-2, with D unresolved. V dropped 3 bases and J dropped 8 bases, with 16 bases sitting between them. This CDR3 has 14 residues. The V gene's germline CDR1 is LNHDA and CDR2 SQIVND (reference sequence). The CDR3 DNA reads TGTGCCAGTAGTATTTTGTCGGACGTCGGGGGCTACACCTTC. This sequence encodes CASSILSDVGGYTF.

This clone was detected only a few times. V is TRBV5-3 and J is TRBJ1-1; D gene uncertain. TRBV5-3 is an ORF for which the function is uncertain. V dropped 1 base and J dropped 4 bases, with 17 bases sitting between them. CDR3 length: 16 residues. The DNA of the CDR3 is TGTGCCAGAAGCTTGTCTTTCGCCACCAAGTCCACTGAAGCTTTCTTT. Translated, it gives CARSLSFATKSTEAFF.

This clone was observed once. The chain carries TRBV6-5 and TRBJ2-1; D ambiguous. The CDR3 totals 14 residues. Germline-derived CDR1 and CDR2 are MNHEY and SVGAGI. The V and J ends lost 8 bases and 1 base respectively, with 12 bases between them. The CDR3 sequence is CASGPRRSYNEQFF. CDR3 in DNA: TGTGCCAGCGGGCCCAGACGGTCCTACAATGAGCAGTTCTTC.

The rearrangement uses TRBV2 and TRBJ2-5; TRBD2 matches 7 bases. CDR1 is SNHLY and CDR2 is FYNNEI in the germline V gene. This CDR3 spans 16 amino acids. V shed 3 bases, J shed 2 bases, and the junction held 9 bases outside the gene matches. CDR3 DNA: TGTGCCAGCAGTGAGGGACTATGGGGGGGACAAGAGACCCAGTACTTC. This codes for CASSEGLWGGQETQYF.

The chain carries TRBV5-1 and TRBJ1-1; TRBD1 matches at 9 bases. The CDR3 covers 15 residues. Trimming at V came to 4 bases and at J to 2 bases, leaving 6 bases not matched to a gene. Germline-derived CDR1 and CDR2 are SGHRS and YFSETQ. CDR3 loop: CASSGGQGHNTEAFF. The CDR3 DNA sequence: TGCGCCAGCAGCGGGGGACAGGGTCATAACACTGAAGCTTTCTTT.